The next 12 T cell receptor beta chains were all read from a single sample in a study of blood T cell repertoires in COVID-19. The repertoire was sequenced with immunoSEQ multiplex PCR; TCRdb's copy has only in-frame clones and lacks some. This table has around 160,000 clones, about 80% appearing once. Sequenced sample: PBMCs or T cells enriched from blood (not recorded which). Source of these receptors: a woman aged 60-75 years who had recovered from COVID-19.

The chain joins TRBV19 to TRBJ2-7; D ambiguous. V gave up 5 bases and J gave up 0 bases, with 8 bases separating them. The CDR3 loop spans 13 amino acids. Per germline, CDR1 LNHDA and CDR2 SQIVND (reference sequence). CDR3 loop: CASSLAGSYEQYF. The CDR3 region has the DNA TGTGCCAGTAGTTTGGCTGGCTCCTACGAGCAGTACTTC.

This clone occurred once. The chain is built from TRBV6-5 and TRBJ2-3; 8 bases agree with TRBD1. CDR3 length: 15 amino acids. Germline V gene sequence: CDR1 MNHEY, CDR2 SVGAGI. J lost 0 bases, V lost 4 bases, and 3 bases had no gene match. CDR3 loop: CASSFRGPSTDTQYF. CDR3 DNA: TGTGCCAGCAGTTTCAGGGGGCCGAGCACAGATACGCAGTATTTT.

The rearrangement links TRBV29-1 to TRBJ1-1; D remains unclear. From germline, CDR1 is SQVTM and CDR2 ANQGSEA. Deletions cut 4 bases from V and 0 bases from J, with 18 bases between. The CDR3 length is 16 residues. The CDR3, as DNA: TGCAGCGTTGCGGACGGGTTCCGGAGGATGAACACTGAAGCTTTCTTT. It yields the protein CSVADGFRRMNTEAFF.

This clone has just a few counts. The rearrangement joins TRBV18 to TRBJ1-5; 11 positions agree with TRBD1. The CDR3 has 15 residues. The J segment lost 3 bases and the V segment lost 6 bases, leaving 4 bases of the junction unmatched. Germline CDR1 KGHSH, CDR2 LQKENI. The CDR3 protein is CASSQGQGVNQPQHF. CDR3 coding DNA: TGTGCCAGCTCCCAGGGACAGGGGGTCAATCAGCCCCAGCATTTT.

The chain is built from TRBV18 and TRBJ2-7, with a tentative D call TRBD1 (5 bases). The germline V gene encodes CDR1 KGHSH and CDR2 LQKENI. V lost 0 bases and J 0 bases, leaving 9 bases between the germline ends. The CDR3 sequence is 15 residues long. The CDR3 spells CASSPPSQASYEQYF. The DNA for the CDR3 is TGTGCCAGCTCACCACCGTCACAGGCCTCCTACGAGCAGTACTTC.

The chain recombines TRBV6-5 with TRBJ1-3; TRBD1 might be the D (5 bases). The V and J ends lost 8 bases and 4 bases respectively, with 12 bases between them. The CDR3 runs 13 residues. Looked up from germline, CDR1 is MNHEY and CDR2 is SVGAGI. The CDR3 region is CASQLAGGNTIYF. The CDR3 DNA follows: TGTGCCAGCCAGTTGGCAGGGGGAAACACCATATATTTT.

The chain combines TRBV3-1 (or the pseudogene TRBV3-2) with TRBJ1-1; D is ambiguous. Trimming shortened V by 4 bases and J by 8 bases, and 8 bases separated the two germline ends. This CDR3 contains 11 residues. Germline V gene data show CDR1 as LGHDT and CDR2 as YNNKEL (reference sequence). The CDR3 sequence: CASSRATEAFF. The CDR3 DNA sequence: TGTGCCAGCAGCCGAGCCACGGAAGCTTTCTTT.

The V gene is TRBV3-1 (or the pseudogene TRBV3-2), the J gene TRBJ1-2; D gene ambiguous. The CDR3 is 15 amino acids. With 0 bases removed from V and 2 bases from J, the gap between germline ends came to 10 bases. Germline V gene data show CDR1 as LGHDT and CDR2 as YNNKEL (reference sequence). The CDR3 DNA reads TGTGCCAGCAGCCAAGAGACGGGTACAAACTATGGCTACACCTTC. Translating it yields CASSQETGTNYGYTF.

V is TRBV19 and J is TRBJ1-6, with TRBD1 matching over 7 bases. V trimming: 5 bases; J trimming: 7 bases; junction bases outside the gene matches: 11. Germline V gene sequence: CDR1 LNHDA, CDR2 SQIVND (reference sequence). CDR3 size: 16 residues. CDR3 in amino acids: CASSPSPTGWNSPLHF. The CDR3 DNA follows: TGTGCCAGTAGTCCCTCCCCGACAGGGTGGAATTCACCCCTCCACTTT. The variable domain in full, completed from reference TRBV19 and TRBJ1-6, reads DGGITQSPKYLFRKEGQNVTLSCEQNLNHDAMYWYRQDPGQGLRLIYYSQIVNDFQKGDIAEGYSVSREKKESFPLTVTSAQKNPTAFYLCASSPSPTGWNSPLHFGNGTRLTVT.

The V call is TRBV29-1, the J call TRBJ1-2; TRBD1 aligns across 9 bases. J lost 8 bases, V lost 6 bases, and 10 bases had no gene match. Germline loops: CDR1 SQVTM, CDR2 ANQGSEA. The CDR3 is 13 amino acids. CDR3 region: CSVPGQGERGYTF. As DNA, the CDR3 is TGCAGCGTCCCGGGACAGGGAGAGAGGGGCTACACCTTC.

This chain connects TRBV7-8 to TRBJ1-2; D is possibly TRBD1 (5 bases). V dropped 6 bases and J dropped 4 bases, with 12 bases sitting between them. Germline CDR1 is SGHVS and CDR2 is FQNEAQ. CDR3 length: 13 residues. The CDR3 coding sequence is TGTGCCAGCAGTTTTCAGGGCACCTATGGCTACACCTTC. Protein sequence: CASSFQGTYGYTF.

The chain links TRBV9 to TRBJ2-2, with D possibly being TRBD2 (6 bases). This CDR3 has 15 residues. V was clipped by 3 bases and J by 4 bases, with 13 bases between them. The germline V gene encodes CDR1 SGDLS and CDR2 YYNGEE. CDR3 in amino acids: CASSDTRGSTGELFF. In nucleotides, the CDR3 is TGTGCCAGCAGCGATACCCGGGGGAGCACCGGGGAGCTGTTTTTT.